A selection of T cell receptor beta chains follows, all from one sample in a study of blood T cell repertoires in COVID-19. Repertoires were generated with immunoSEQ multiplex PCR, while TCRdb's copy carries only in-frame clones and drops some. The table includes 250,000 to 300,000 clones, about 91% detected once. The sample was peripheral blood. The receptors derive from a woman aged 30 to 39 who had recovered from COVID-19. Both conserved end residues are part of each CDR3. D genes are given only for firm matches. Only part of the rows carry a size: once, few, many, or a class if the clone is expanded.

D gene: -
V gene: TRBV28
clone size: -
J gene: TRBJ2-1
CDR3 DNA: TGTGCCAGCCGCGGGGGCCCCTCCTACAATGAGCAGTTCTTC
CDR3 protein: CASRGGPSYNEQFF

D gene: -
V gene: TRBV5-6
clone size: -
J gene: TRBJ2-3
CDR3 DNA: TGTGCCAGCAGTATTACCTCTCGGGCAGATACGCAGTATTTT
CDR3 protein: CASSITSRADTQYF

D gene: TRBD1
V gene: TRBV4-3
clone size: -
J gene: TRBJ1-5
CDR3 DNA: TGCGCCAGCAGCCAAGCATGGACAGGTCTTAATCAGCCCCAGCATTTT
CDR3 protein: CASSQAWTGLNQPQHF

D gene: TRBD2
V gene: TRBV5-1
clone size: -
J gene: TRBJ2-5
CDR3 DNA: TGCGCCAGCAATAGCGGGGGGGCCGGTGAGACCCAGTACTTC
CDR3 protein: CASNSGGAGETQYF

D gene: TRBD1
V gene: TRBV6-1
clone size: -
J gene: TRBJ2-6
CDR3 DNA: TGTGCCAGCAGTGAACAGGGGGTAAACGTCCTGACTTTC
CDR3 protein: CASSEQGVNVLTF

D gene: -
V gene: TRBV5-1
clone size: few
J gene: TRBJ1-2
CDR3 DNA: TGCGCCAGCAGCTTGGCGGCAGGGGCCAACTATGGCTACACCTTC
CDR3 protein: CASSLAAGANYGYTF

D gene: TRBD1
V gene: TRBV5-8
clone size: -
J gene: TRBJ2-3
CDR3 DNA: TGTGCCAGCAGCTTGTGGGACAGGGGGCGAGATACGCAGTATTTT
CDR3 protein: CASSLWDRGRDTQYF

D gene: -
V gene: TRBV6-5
clone size: -
J gene: TRBJ1-2
CDR3 DNA: TGTGCCAGCAGTTACATCAGCGCGCATGGCTACACCTTC
CDR3 protein: CASSYISAHGYTF

D gene: TRBD2
V gene: TRBV5-1
clone size: -
J gene: TRBJ2-3
CDR3 DNA: TGCGCCAGCAGCTCTAGCGGGGCCAGCACAGATACGCAGTATTTT
CDR3 protein: CASSSSGASTDTQYF

D gene: -
V gene: TRBV3-1/TRBV3-2
clone size: -
J gene: TRBJ1-5
CDR3 DNA: TGTGCCAGCAGCTTGGGACATGCCAATCAGCCCCAGCATTTT
CDR3 protein: CASSLGHANQPQHF

D gene: TRBD2
V gene: TRBV7-2
clone size: -
J gene: TRBJ2-5
CDR3 DNA: TGTGCCAGCAGCCAAGTAGCGGGGGGAGAGACCCAGTACTTC
CDR3 protein: CASSQVAGGETQYF

D gene: -
V gene: TRBV5-6
clone size: -
J gene: TRBJ2-1
CDR3 DNA: TGTGCCAGCAGCTTGACTCTAGGTCATGGCTACAATGAGCAGTTCTTC
CDR3 protein: CASSLTLGHGYNEQFF

D gene: -
V gene: TRBV5-1
clone size: -
J gene: TRBJ2-3
CDR3 DNA: TGCGCCAGCAGCTTGGGTGGGACCCGGGGGGATACGCAGTATTTT
CDR3 protein: CASSLGGTRGDTQYF

D gene: -
V gene: TRBV30
clone size: -
J gene: TRBJ2-2
CDR3 DNA: TGTGCCTGGAGTTACAGGGTTAAGGACACCGGGGAGCTGTTTTTT
CDR3 protein: CAWSYRVKDTGELFF

D gene: -
V gene: TRBV4-3
clone size: -
J gene: TRBJ2-6
CDR3 DNA: TGCGCCAGCAGCCATTCTCGGGATCTGGCTGGGGCCAACGTCCTGACTTTC
CDR3 protein: CASSHSRDLAGANVLTF

D gene: -
V gene: TRBV28
clone size: few
J gene: TRBJ1-3
CDR3 DNA: TGTGCCAGCAGTTTACACTCTGGAAACACCATATATTTT
CDR3 protein: CASSLHSGNTIYF

D gene: -
V gene: TRBV11-1
clone size: -
J gene: TRBJ2-5
CDR3 DNA: TGTGCCAGCAGCTTCGAGTTCTGGGAGACCCAGTACTTC
CDR3 protein: CASSFEFWETQYF

D gene: TRBD2
V gene: TRBV7-9
clone size: -
J gene: TRBJ2-3
CDR3 DNA: TGTGCCAGCAGCTCCGGGACTAGCGGGTTAGATACGCAGTATTTT
CDR3 protein: CASSSGTSGLDTQYF

D gene: TRBD1
V gene: TRBV19
clone size: -
J gene: TRBJ1-5
CDR3 DNA: TGTGCCAGTCGGGACACAGGGGCGAGCAATCAGCCCCAGCATTTT
CDR3 protein: CASRDTGASNQPQHF

D gene: TRBD2
V gene: TRBV28
clone size: -
J gene: TRBJ2-5
CDR3 DNA: TGTGCCAGCGAAGGACTAGCGGGGTTGAAGACCCAGTACTTC
CDR3 protein: CASEGLAGLKTQYF